Below are 2 T cell receptor beta chains sequenced from a single sample in a study of OX40 agonist ivuxolimab in advanced cancers. The library was produced with the immunoSEQ multiplex PCR assay. TCRdb provides this immuneACCESS table in a form limited to in-frame rearrangements. Some clones are lacking; in checked studies, under half of them reflect an unresolved V gene, and why the rest are absent is not known. Counted in this sample were under 80,000 clones; about 88% of them appeared once. Around 0.73% of the sample belongs to the ten largest clones. The specimen was CD4+ or CD8+ T cells sorted from blood, collected in a trial of the OX40 agonist ivuxolimab. All receptors derive from an adult with an advanced solid tumor such as melanoma, head and neck, liver or kidney cancer.

The chain is built from TRBV5-4 and TRBJ2-1; possible D gene TRBD2, 5 bases. Germline CDR1 and CDR2: SGHNT and YYREEE (reference sequence). V was cut by 6 bases and J by 7 bases, with 20 bases left in between. This CDR3 region has 15 residues. As DNA, the CDR3 is TGTGCCAGCACCCTGGGGAGCGGAGAAGGGAATGAGCAGTTCTTC. This gives the protein CASTLGSGEGNEQFF.

This rearrangement joins TRBV18 to TRBJ1-3; D unclear. CDR1 is KGHSH and CDR2 is LQKENI in the germline V gene. V was trimmed by 3 bases and J by 2 bases, leaving 8 bases between them. The CDR3 is 14 amino acids. For the CDR3, the DNA is TGTGCCAGCTCACCGGACTTAGCTGGAAACACCATATATTTT. Translating gives CASSPDLAGNTIYF.